One sample yielded the 23 T cell receptor beta chains listed below, sequenced in a study of B cell selection in AIRE deficiency. The table came from immunoSEQ multiplex PCR; TCRdb's copy has only in-frame clones and leaves some out. In the table there are under 30,000 clones, around 97% of which are singletons. Sorting defined conventional CD4 T cells as CD4+CD127+. Sequences were obtained from conventional CD4+ T cells sorted from PBMCs. All receptors come from a human donor with AIRE deficiency.

The chain carries TRBV19 and TRBJ2-4; no clear D gene. The CDR3 is made up of 15 amino acids. V was clipped by 4 bases and J by 7 bases, with 17 bases between them. Looked up from germline, CDR1 is LNHDA and CDR2 is SQIVND (reference sequence). The CDR3 region has the DNA TGTGCCAGTAGTACTACTAATAAGGCCCGCAACATTCAGTACTTC. Protein product: CASSTTNKARNIQYF.

This chain connects TRBV7-3 to TRBJ2-5, with TRBD2 matching 9 bases. This CDR3 is built from 14 residues. Looked up from germline, CDR1 is SGHTA and CDR2 is FQGTGA. After removal of 6 bases from V and 2 bases from J, the junction contained 4 bases not matched to a gene. The CDR3 reads CASSLAGNQETQYF. The CDR3 nucleotides are TGTGCCAGCAGTCTAGCGGGAAATCAAGAGACCCAGTACTTC. Full variable domain (remainder filled in from reference TRBV7-3 and TRBJ2-5): GAGVSQTPSNKVTEKGKYVELRCDPISGHTALYWYRQSLGQGPEFLIYFQGTGAADDSGLPNDRFFAVRPEGSVSTLKIQRTERGDSAVYLCASSLAGNQETQYFGPGTRLLVL.

This rearrangement joins TRBV18 to TRBJ2-3; tentatively, D is TRBD2 (6 bases). Germline V gene sequence: CDR1 KGHSH, CDR2 LQKENI. V shed 3 bases and J shed 2 bases, with 12 bases lying between them. The CDR3 is made up of 15 amino acids. The CDR3 DNA reads TGTGCCAGCTCACCGCGGGGCGCCATCACAGATACGCAGTATTTT. Translated: CASSPRGAITDTQYF.

The chain joins TRBV6-1 to TRBJ1-4; 8 nucleotides line up with TRBD1. This CDR3 is built from 16 residues. CDR1 is MNHNS and CDR2 is SASEGT in the germline V gene. J lost 5 bases, V lost 1 base, and 6 bases had no gene match. CDR3 loop: CASSEGQGAKNEKLFF. The CDR3 nucleotides read TGTGCCAGCAGTGAAGGGCAGGGGGCAAAAAATGAAAAACTGTTTTTT.

This chain uses TRBV27 with TRBJ2-1; 9 nucleotides line up with TRBD1. The germline gives CDR1 MNHEY, CDR2 SMNVEV (reference sequence). The CDR3 extends over 17 amino acids. Unmatched junction bases numbered 9, after V lost 6 bases and J lost 0 bases. CDR3 loop: CASSPTPDRGSYNEQFF. The CDR3 bases are TGTGCCAGCAGCCCCACCCCGGACAGGGGCTCCTACAATGAGCAGTTCTTC.

The chain recombines TRBV19 with TRBJ2-5, with a tentative D call TRBD2 (6 bases). CDR1 is LNHDA and CDR2 is SQIVND in the germline V gene (reference sequence). The germline V and J ends were trimmed by 5 bases and 4 bases, with 17 bases remaining between them. The CDR3 is 15 amino acids. The CDR3 loop is CASSDSGGGGETQYF. In DNA form, the CDR3 reads TGTGCCAGTAGTGATTCTGGGGGAGGAGGAGAGACCCAGTACTTC.

The chain is built from TRBV18 and TRBJ1-2, with a possible D match to TRBD1 (6 bases). This CDR3 has 15 amino acids. V lost 3 bases and J lost 4, with 15 bases in between. The germline CDR1 and CDR2 sequences are KGHSH and LQKENI. The DNA of the CDR3 is TGTGCCAGCTCACCTGGACAGAGCTCCTTCTATGGCTACACCTTC. It is translated as CASSPGQSSFYGYTF. Filled out from reference TRBV18 and TRBJ1-2, the complete variable domain reads NAGVMQNPRHLVRRRGQEARLRCSPMKGHSHVYWYRQLPEEGLKFMVYLQKENIIDESGMPKERFSAEFPKEGPSILRIQQVVRGDSAAYFCASSPGQSSFYGYTFGSGTRLTVV.

The chain has TRBV7-6 and TRBJ2-6, with D perhaps given as TRBD1 or TRBD2 (5 bases each). Looked up from germline, CDR1 is SGHVS and CDR2 is FNYEAQ. Trimming cost V 5 bases and J 1 base, with 24 bases left between them. The CDR3 runs 20 residues. CDR3 loop: CASSGRQGPLLRSGANVLTF. CDR3 in DNA: TGTGCCAGCAGCGGTCGTCAGGGACCTCTACTCCGATCTGGGGCCAACGTCCTGACTTTC. Based on the CDR3 plus reference TRBV7-6 and TRBJ2-6, the full variable domain is GAGVSQSPRYKVTKRGQDVALRCDPISGHVSLYWYRQALGQGPEFLTYFNYEAQQDKSGLPNDRFSAERPEGSISTLTIQRTEQRDSAMYRCASSGRQGPLLRSGANVLTFGAGSRLTVL.

The chain couples TRBV11-3 to TRBJ1-1, with D perhaps matching TRBD1 (6 bases). This CDR3 comprises 13 residues. CDR1 and CDR2 from the germline V gene are SGHNT and YENEEA. Trimming took off 5 bases at V and 6 bases at J, with 13 bases between the two ends. CDR3 nucleotides: TGTGCCAGCAGCACCCTTCGACAGGCTGAAGCTTTCTTT. This encodes CASSTLRQAEAFF. Full variable domain (missing parts from reference TRBV11-3 and TRBJ1-1): EAGVVQSPRYKIIEKKQPVAFWCNPISGHNTLYWYLQNLGQGPELLIRYENEEAVDDSQLPKDRFSAERLKGVDSTLKIQPAELGDSAVYLCASSTLRQAEAFFGQGTRLTVV.

This chain connects TRBV28 to TRBJ1-5; D is unresolved. V was clipped by 6 bases and J by 3 bases, with 9 bases between them. Germline-derived CDR1 and CDR2 are MDHEN and SYDVKM. The CDR3 is 13 residues long. DNA of the CDR3: TGTGCCAGCAGGCGGGGAAACAATCAGCCCCAGCATTTT. As protein: CASRRGNNQPQHF.

J is TRBJ2-5 and V is TRBV9, with 8 bases fitting TRBD2. CDR3 size: 18 residues. CDR1 is SGDLS, CDR2 YYNGEE, per germline. With V trimmed by 1 base and J by 1 base, 12 bases remained unmatched. The CDR3 nucleotides are TGTGCCAGCAGCGTATCAATGGATAGCGGGAATTTCCAAGAGACCCAGTACTTC. Residues: CASSVSMDSGNFQETQYF. Using reference TRBV9 and TRBJ2-5 for the parts outside the CDR3, the full variable domain is DSGVTQTPKHLITATGQRVTLRCSPRSGDLSVYWYQQSLDQGLQFLIQYYNGEERAKGNILERFSAQQFPDLHSELNLSSLELGDSALYFCASSVSMDSGNFQETQYFGPGTRLLVL.

The J gene is TRBJ2-5, the V gene TRBV28; 9 nucleotides agree with TRBD2. The CDR3 is 14 residues long. V shed 5 bases and J 3 bases; nucleotides not matched to a gene: 4. Germline V gene lookup returns CDR1 MDHEN and CDR2 SYDVKM. The CDR3 region has the DNA TGTGCCAGCAGTCATAGCGGGGGAAAAGAGACCCAGTACTTC. Its translation: CASSHSGGKETQYF. Looking up the rest from reference TRBV28 and TRBJ2-5 gives the full variable domain: DVKVTQSSRYLVKRTGEKVFLECVQDMDHENMFWYRQDPGLGLRLIYFSYDVKMKEKGDIPEGYSVSREKKERFSLILESASTNQTSMYLCASSHSGGKETQYFGPGTRLLVL.

The V gene is TRBV18, the J gene TRBJ2-7; 9 bases map to TRBD1. Germline V CDR1 and CDR2: KGHSH, LQKENI. J lost 5 bases, V lost 4 bases, and 9 bases had no gene match. This CDR3 region has 15 residues. The CDR3 DNA follows: TGTGCCAGCTCACAGACGACAGGGGGAAGGCACGAGCAGTACTTC. As protein: CASSQTTGGRHEQYF.

The chain carries TRBV19 and TRBJ1-2, with D maybe TRBD1 (6 bases). The length of the CDR3 is 16 residues. CDR1 is LNHDA and CDR2 is SQIVND in the germline V gene (reference sequence). Trimming left V 3 bases short and J 5 bases short, with 19 bases between. The CDR3 DNA sequence: TGTGCCAGTAGTATCGCCGACAGGCCCGCCCCGTATGGCTACACCTTC. This codes for CASSIADRPAPYGYTF. The complete variable domain, with remaining parts taken from reference TRBV19 and TRBJ1-2, reads DGGITQSPKYLFRKEGQNVTLSCEQNLNHDAMYWYRQDPGQGLRLIYYSQIVNDFQKGDIAEGYSVSREKKESFPLTVTSAQKNPTAFYLCASSIADRPAPYGYTFGSGTRLTVV.

The V and J genes are TRBV20-1 and TRBJ2-7; D is possibly TRBD1 (6 bases). This CDR3 comprises 11 residues. Germline V CDR1 and CDR2: DFQATT, SNEGSKA (reference sequence). The germline V and J ends were trimmed by 6 bases and 13 bases, with 19 bases remaining between them. The CDR3 nucleotides are TGCAGTGCGAGGATCCTGACAGGCTTCTACTTC. It translates to CSARILTGFYF.

The chain is built from TRBV20-1 and TRBJ1-1; D gene unclear. The germline V and J ends were trimmed by 6 bases and 1 base, with 3 bases remaining between them. CDR1 and CDR2 from the germline V gene are DFQATT and SNEGSKA (reference sequence). The CDR3 is 10 amino acids. The CDR3 DNA is TGCAGTGCAGAGAACACTGAAGCTTTCTTT. Its protein is CSAENTEAFF.

The rearrangement links TRBV6-5 to TRBJ1-1; the D gene is possibly TRBD1 (6 bases). CDR1 and CDR2 (germline): MNHEY, SVGAGI. Deletions cut 7 bases from V and 4 bases from J, with 19 bases between. The CDR3 covers 15 residues. CDR3 coding DNA: TGTGCCAGCACGACCGTCGGGGGGCCGGGCACTGAAGCTTTCTTT. This translates into CASTTVGGPGTEAFF.

The chain joins TRBV10-3 to TRBJ1-2, with 9 nucleotides matching TRBD1. This CDR3 spans 14 amino acids. Trimming cost V 6 bases and J 6 bases; bases outside gene matches: 8. Germline CDR1 reads ENHRY; CDR2 reads SYGVKD. CDR3 sequence reads: CAIRNRDRENGYTF. The CDR3 DNA reads as TGTGCCATCAGAAACCGGGACAGGGAGAATGGCTACACCTTC.

The gene calls are TRBV28 and TRBJ1-2; 11 bases match TRBD1. The germline CDR1 and CDR2 sequences are MDHEN and SYDVKM. The CDR3 extends over 13 amino acids. The V gene end was trimmed by 8 bases and the J gene end by 8 bases; junction bases not matched to a gene: 7. CDR3 in amino acids: CASRGQGVRGYTF. The CDR3 region has the DNA TGTGCCAGCCGGGGACAGGGGGTTAGGGGCTACACCTTC.

The genes are TRBV19 and TRBJ2-5; D is unclear. The germline V gene has CDR1 LNHDA and CDR2 SQIVND (reference sequence). The V end was cut by 5 bases, the J end by 5 bases, with 12 bases between. CDR3 length: 13 amino acids. CDR3: CASSPPVGETQYF. In DNA form, the CDR3 reads TGTGCCAGTAGTCCCCCGGTGGGGGAGACCCAGTACTTC.

The chain recombines TRBV7-9 with TRBJ1-5; D might be TRBD1 (5 bases). V gave up 3 bases and J gave up 4 bases, with 13 bases separating them. Looked up from germline, CDR1 is SEHNR and CDR2 is FQNEAQ (reference sequence). The CDR3 spans 15 residues. The CDR3 spells CASSLAGLRNQPQHF. CDR3 nucleotide sequence: TGTGCCAGCAGCTTGGCAGGGTTAAGAAATCAGCCCCAGCATTTT.

The sample holds one count of this clone. The rearrangement links TRBV5-5 to TRBJ1-3; D remains unclear. Germline V CDR1 and CDR2: SGHKS, YYEKEE (reference sequence). The CDR3 spans 13 residues. V lost 3 bases, J lost 4 bases, and 8 bases lay in between. CDR3 in DNA: TGTGCCAGCAGCTCGTATGGCGGAAACACCATATATTTT. It translates to CASSSYGGNTIYF.

The chain employs TRBV14 and TRBJ1-5; possibly TRBD1 for D (6 bases). The ends were cut back, 0 bases at V and 6 bases at J, with 21 bases in the middle. CDR1 and CDR2 from the germline V gene are SGHDN and FVKESK. This CDR3 comprises 18 residues. CDR3 protein: CASSQDYASPGAGQPQHF. The CDR3 DNA reads as TGTGCCAGCAGCCAAGATTACGCCAGTCCAGGGGCCGGTCAGCCCCAGCATTTT.